The 8 T cell receptor beta chains given below trace back to one sample, sequenced in a study of beta chain features in type 1 diabetes. The authors reverse transcribed all of the isolated RNA, so sequencing captured expressed TCRB transcripts. The table came from immunoSEQ multiplex PCR; TCRdb's copy has only in-frame clones and leaves some out. This sample has roughly 380,000 clones, with around 19% found just once. Sequencing input: naive CD4+ T cells from blood. Every receptor here comes from a woman between 18 and 29 years old in good health.

This clone has more than one count but fewer than ten. The chain links TRBV5-4 to TRBJ2-1; TRBD2 aligns across 8 bases. Germline V CDR1 and CDR2: SGHNT, YYREEE (reference sequence). There are 15 residues in the CDR3. The J segment lost 6 bases and the V segment lost 4 bases, leaving 9 bases of the junction unmatched. The CDR3 nucleotides read TGTGCCAGCAGCCACGAGGGACTAGGAGGCAATGAGCAGTTCTTC. Its protein product is CASSHEGLGGNEQFF. The variable domain in full, completed from reference TRBV5-4 and TRBJ2-1, reads ETGVTQSPTHLIKTRGQQVTLRCSSQSGHNTVSWYQQALGQGPQFIFQYYREEENGRGNFPPRFSGLQFPNYSSELNVNALELDDSALYLCASSHEGLGGNEQFFGPGTRLTVL.

The chain has TRBV11-2 and TRBJ2-7; D call uncertain. V lost 2 bases and J lost 2, with 13 bases in between. The CDR3 has 15 residues. The germline CDR1 and CDR2 sequences are SGHAT and FQNNGV. CDR3 in DNA: TGTGCCAGCAGCTTATACCCACTATCAACCTACGAGCAGTACTTC. Protein sequence: CASSLYPLSTYEQYF.

This clone has more than one count but fewer than ten. The V call is TRBV7-2, the J call TRBJ2-2; 8 bases match TRBD1. CDR3 length: 15 residues. CDR1 and CDR2 from the germline V gene are SGHTA and FQGNSA. V shed 6 bases and J 5 bases; nucleotides not matched to a gene: 8. CDR3 nucleotides: TGTGCCAGCAGTCCCCCAGGGGGCCGAACCGGGGAGCTGTTTTTT. Its protein is CASSPPGGRTGELFF.

CDR3 DNA: TGTGCCACCCGCGCGGGGTACGAGCAGTACTTC. Protein sequence: CATRAGYEQYF. The rearrangement links TRBV6-5 to TRBJ2-7; TRBD2 is a possible D gene (6 bases). Per germline, CDR1 MNHEY and CDR2 SVGAGI. Between the trimmed V and J ends, which lost 10 bases and 4 bases, there was a span of 11 bases. This CDR3 is 11 amino acids long.

This chain links TRBV30 with TRBJ1-2; no firm D call. Germline V lookup: CDR1 GTSNPN, CDR2 SVGIG (reference sequence). The V and J ends lost 2 bases and 12 bases respectively, with 13 bases between them. The CDR3 extends over 11 amino acids. The CDR3 here is CAWSSGIPHTF. CDR3 nucleotides: TGTGCCTGGAGTTCCGGGATACCTCACACCTTC.

The rearrangement joins TRBV5-4 to TRBJ2-5, with D possibly TRBD1 on 5 matching bases. Germline V gene lookup returns CDR1 SGHNT and CDR2 YYREEE (reference sequence). With 2 bases removed from V and 3 bases from J, the gap between germline ends came to 8 bases. CDR3 size: 13 residues. As DNA, the CDR3 is TGTGCCAGCAGCTTTGGGGCGGAAGAGACCCAGTACTTC. Protein: CASSFGAEETQYF.

Turning to this clone: Distinct nucleotide sequences in the sample also encode this CDR3. The genes are TRBV5-1 and TRBJ2-7; D possibly corresponds to TRBD1 (6 bases). Trimming took off 3 bases at V and 2 bases at J, with 9 bases between the two ends. Looked up from germline, CDR1 is SGHRS and CDR2 is YFSETQ. The length of the CDR3 is 13 residues. CDR3 in amino acids: CASSSTGPYEQYF. CDR3 bases: TGCGCCAGCAGCTCGACAGGTCCCTACGAGCAGTACTTC. The complete variable domain, with remaining parts taken from reference TRBV5-1 and TRBJ2-7, reads KAGVTQTPRYLIKTRGQQVTLSCSPISGHRSVSWYQQTPGQGLQFLFEYFSETQRNKGNFPGRFSGRQFSNSRSEMNVSTLELGDSALYLCASSSTGPYEQYFGPGTRLTVT.

Only a few counts were recorded for this clone. Other DNA sequences in the same sample also yield this CDR3. The CDR3 sequence: CAWGGQGGTEAFF. The CDR3 DNA reads TGTGCCTGGGGGGGACAGGGAGGTACTGAAGCTTTCTTT. The rearrangement links TRBV30 to TRBJ1-1; 9 bases match TRBD1. The CDR3 is 13 residues long. Trimming at V came to 5 bases and at J to 5 bases, leaving 6 bases not matched to a gene. Germline values: CDR1 GTSNPN, CDR2 SVGIG (reference sequence).